This is a list of T cell receptor beta chains from one sample in a study of identical twins. TCRdb reprocessed the 5' RACE reads via MiXCR and lists one record per CDR3 protein. The sample has a few hundred thousand distinct CDR3 sequences, 9% to 15% seen once. A further study also used this sample, focusing on yellow fever vaccine responses in identical twins.

Sequences were obtained from CD8+ T cells sorted from blood. The receptors stem from a woman aged 18-29 years in good health. CDR3s include the opening cysteine and the closing phenylalanine or tryptophan. The D gene is left open where the match is weak. Part of the rows lack a size; the others show once, few, many or a class for expanded clones.

v_gene	j_gene	d_gene	abundance	len	CDR3aa	CDR3nt
TRBV12-3/TRBV12-4	TRBJ2-1	TRBD2	few	16	CASSLVLAGADNEQFF	TGTGCCAGCAGTTTAGTACTAGCGGGGGCAGACAATGAGCAGTTCTTC
TRBV27	TRBJ2-1	.	.	13	CASSYAGFNEQFF	TGTGCCAGCAGTTATGCGGGGTTCAATGAGCAGTTCTTC
TRBV20-1	TRBJ2-1	TRBD2	.	16	CSASRLAGGPYNEQFF	TGCAGTGCTAGCCGACTAGCGGGAGGGCCATACAATGAGCAGTTCTTC
TRBV27	TRBJ2-1	TRBD2	few	14	CASSLTSAYNEQFF	TGTGCCAGCAGTCTCACTAGCGCTTACAATGAGCAGTTCTTC
TRBV7-9	TRBJ2-1	TRBD1	.	14	CASSDRVSYNEQFF	TGTGCCAGTTCGGACAGGGTCTCCTACAATGAGCAGTTCTTC
TRBV5-1	TRBJ1-5	.	few	14	CASSPGDGNQPQHF	TGCGCCAGCAGTCCGGGAGACGGCAATCAGCCCCAGCATTTT
TRBV29-1	TRBJ2-2	.	.	13	CSVPARGAGELFF	TGCAGCGTACCGGCTCGGGGAGCCGGGGAGCTGTTTTTT
TRBV3-1	TRBJ1-4	TRBD1	many	15	CASSQDSGTAEKLFF	TGTGCCAGCAGCCAAGATAGCGGGACAGCTGAAAAACTGTTTTTT
TRBV15	TRBJ2-7	.	few	14	CATSRDGGSYEQYF	TGTGCCACCAGCAGAGACGGCGGATCCTACGAGCAGTACTTC
TRBV29-1	TRBJ2-1	TRBD2	many	13	CSPSAGDYNEQFF	TGCAGCCCGTCAGCGGGAGACTACAATGAGCAGTTCTTC
TRBV4-1	TRBJ1-3	.	.	15	CASSQESGSGNTIYF	TGCGCCAGCAGCCAAGAATCAGGCTCTGGAAACACCATATATTTT
TRBV27	TRBJ1-2	TRBD1	few	18	CASSSLSHAKQGNYGYTF	TGTGCCAGCAGTAGTTTATCCCATGCAAAACAGGGGAACTATGGCTACACCTTC
TRBV7-3	TRBJ2-1	TRBD2	.	19	CASSLMGTSGRTGYNEQFF	TGTGCCAGCAGCTTAATGGGGACTAGCGGGAGGACAGGATACAATGAGCAGTTCTTC
TRBV20-1	TRBJ2-1	.	.	15	CSARTPGPIYNEQFF	TGCAGTGCTAGAACCCCGGGTCCGATCTACAATGAGCAGTTCTTC
TRBV3-1	TRBJ2-2	.	many	15	CASSQDSGRTGELFF	TGTGCCAGCAGCCAAGACTCAGGGCGAACCGGGGAGCTGTTTTTT
TRBV5-1	TRBJ2-2	.	few	16	CASSLEGRANTGELFF	TGCGCCAGCAGCTTGGAGGGGAGAGCGAACACCGGGGAGCTGTTTTTT
TRBV7-7	TRBJ1-4	.	.	15	CASSKNREPNEKLFF	TGTGCCAGCAGCAAAAACAGGGAACCTAATGAAAAACTGTTTTTT
TRBV7-9	TRBJ1-5	.	many	12	CASRSGNQPQHF	TGTGCCAGCAGGTCCGGCAATCAGCCCCAGCATTTT
TRBV6-1	TRBJ2-3	TRBD2	few	15	CASGPFSGSSNTQYF	TGTGCCAGCGGCCCGTTTAGCGGGAGTTCCAATACGCAGTATTTT
TRBV12-3/TRBV12-4	TRBJ1-1	.	many	15	CASSLTVSSPIGAFF	TGTGCCAGCAGTTTAACGGTATCAAGTCCCATTGGAGCTTTCTTT
TRBV2	TRBJ1-1	.	.	12	CASGRGGAEAFF	TGTGCCAGCGGGAGGGGCGGTGCTGAAGCTTTCTTT
TRBV11-3	TRBJ1-1	.	.	15	CASSSRGGPNTEAFF	TGTGCCAGCAGCTCGCGGGGGGGGCCGAACACTGAGGCTTTCTTT
TRBV7-9	TRBJ2-1	TRBD1	many	14	CASSSGTGFNEQFF	TGTGCCAGCAGCTCCGGGACAGGGTTCAATGAGCAGTTCTTC
TRBV19	TRBJ1-1	TRBD1	few	15	CASWGQSSLNTEAFF	TGTGCTTCCTGGGGACAGTCGAGTTTGAACACTGAAGCTTTCTTT
TRBV15	TRBJ1-5	.	few	13	CATSTPSNQPQHF	TGTGCCACCAGCACCCCCAGCAATCAGCCCCAGCATTTT
TRBV4-1	TRBJ1-1	.	many	17	CASSQTDTSRVNTEAFF	TGCGCCAGCAGCCAGACAGACACCTCACGGGTGAACACTGAAGCTTTCTTT
TRBV7-8	TRBJ2-1	TRBD2	few	15	CASSQREGPYNEQFF	TGTGCCAGCAGCCAGCGGGAGGGCCCCTACAATGAGCAGTTCTTC
TRBV12-3/TRBV12-4	TRBJ2-1	.	.	17	CASSLYGSGSSYNEQFF	TGTGCCAGCAGTTTATACGGGTCGGGCAGCTCCTACAATGAGCAGTTCTTC
TRBV28	TRBJ2-3	TRBD1	.	19	CASRPPRGQGLSSTDTQYF	TGTGCCAGCAGACCACCCAGGGGACAGGGATTATCTAGCACAGATACGCAGTATTTT
TRBV5-5	TRBJ1-5	.	.	15	CASSLLGNSNQPQHF	TGTGCCAGCAGCTTGTTAGGGAATAGCAATCAGCCCCAGCATTTT
TRBV27	TRBJ2-4	.	few	15	CASSFSSGLGNIQYF	TGTGCCAGCAGTTTTAGTTCGGGTCTAGGAAACATTCAGTACTTC
TRBV20-1	TRBJ2-7	.	.	13	CSAKDPLSYEQYF	TGCAGTGCTAAGGACCCCCTCTCCTACGAGCAGTACTTC
TRBV7-9	TRBJ2-1	.	.	15	CASSYPGDFYNEQFF	TGTGCCAGCAGCTATCCGGGGGACTTTTACAATGAGCAGTTCTTC
TRBV6-1	TRBJ2-2	TRBD1	.	17	CASSEWSGQGATGELFF	TGTGCCAGCAGTGAATGGTCGGGACAGGGAGCCACCGGGGAGCTGTTTTTT
TRBV27	TRBJ2-1	.	.	13	CASMDYLYNEQFF	TGTGCCAGCATGGACTACCTATACAATGAGCAGTTCTTC
TRBV20-1	TRBJ1-1	TRBD1	few	18	CSATPGGTGEWLYTEAFF	TGCAGTGCTACCCCCGGTGGAACAGGGGAGTGGTTGTACACTGAAGCTTTCTTT
TRBV29-1	TRBJ1-4	TRBD1	few	16	CSVELDRDSSNEKLFF	TGCAGCGTTGAATTGGACAGGGACAGCTCTAATGAAAAACTGTTTTTT
TRBV29-1	TRBJ2-2	.	many	14	CSVEAMIGTGELFF	TGCAGCGTTGAAGCAATGATTGGGACCGGGGAGCTGTTTTTT
TRBV12-3/TRBV12-4	TRBJ2-5	.	many	14	CASSSGQLQETQYF	TGTGCCAGCAGTTCCGGACAGCTCCAAGAGACCCAGTACTTC
TRBV12-3/TRBV12-4	TRBJ2-5	TRBD2	many	16	CASSPSIAGGQETQYF	TGTGCCAGCAGCCCTTCCATAGCGGGAGGGCAAGAGACCCAGTACTTC
TRBV2	TRBJ2-5	.	few	14	CASREDPMGETQYF	TGTGCCAGCAGGGAGGACCCAATGGGGGAGACCCAGTACTTC
TRBV5-1	TRBJ1-1	.	few	16	CASSLDGSLRNTEAFF	TGCGCCAGCAGCTTGGATGGCTCACTAAGGAACACTGAAGCTTTCTTT
TRBV2	TRBJ2-1	.	.	14	CASADSESYNEQFF	TGTGCCAGCGCCGACAGTGAGAGTTACAATGAGCAGTTCTTC
TRBV11-1	TRBJ2-5	TRBD2	few	18	CASSPPPGSGRSQETQYF	TGTGCCAGCAGCCCACCGCCGGGTAGCGGGAGATCGCAAGAGACCCAGTACTTC
TRBV20-1	TRBJ2-7	.	once	14	CSARSPQASYEQYF	TGCAGTGCTAGATCCCCGCAGGCCTCCTACGAGCAGTACTTC
TRBV3-1	TRBJ2-7	.	few	14	CASSQGGNRYEQYF	TGTGCCAGCAGCCAAGGCGGGAACCGCTACGAGCAGTACTTC
TRBV5-1	TRBJ1-1	.	many	14	CASSRTPTGPEAFF	TGCGCCAGCAGCAGGACGCCTACAGGTCCTGAAGCTTTCTTT
TRBV12-3/TRBV12-4	TRBJ2-2	TRBD2	few	15	CASSYREDAAGELFF	TGTGCCAGCAGTTACCGGGAGGACGCGGCGGGGGAGCTGTTTTTT
TRBV29-1	TRBJ2-7	TRBD1	.	12	CSAGTGEALEYF	TGCAGCGCCGGGACAGGGGAGGCTTTAGAGTACTTC
TRBV12-3/TRBV12-4	TRBJ1-5	.	many	15	CASSPGQYSNQPQHF	TGTGCCAGCAGTCCAGGACAGTATAGCAATCAGCCCCAGCATTTT
TRBV5-1	TRBJ2-1	.	.	15	CASAVAAHSYNEQFF	TGCGCCAGCGCGGTAGCGGCGCACTCCTACAATGAGCAGTTCTTC
TRBV2	TRBJ2-1	.	once	17	CASSGPLMEGKYNEQFF	TGTGCCAGCAGTGGTCCTCTCATGGAGGGAAAGTACAATGAGCAGTTCTTC
TRBV5-1	TRBJ1-1	.	many	12	CASSYRNTEAFF	TGCGCCAGCAGCTACAGGAACACTGAAGCTTTCTTT
TRBV4-1	TRBJ2-7	.	.	15	CASSTPGTLLDEQYF	TGCGCCAGCAGCACCCCAGGGACCCTTCTGGACGAGCAGTACTTC
TRBV13	TRBJ2-1	TRBD2	.	15	CASSPSASGRDEQFF	TGTGCCAGCAGCCCTTCGGCTAGCGGGCGGGATGAGCAGTTCTTC
TRBV6-6	TRBJ1-1	.	.	11	CASSYNAEAFF	TGTGCCAGCAGTTATAACGCTGAAGCTTTCTTT
TRBV12-5	TRBJ2-5	TRBD2	.	15	CASGFPPTSAETQYF	TGTGCTAGTGGTTTCCCCCCCACTAGCGCGGAGACCCAGTACTTC